This T cell receptor (beta chain) was recorded in a study of cytomegalovirus exposure and HLA in healthy donors. To note about this clone: Its specificity is unknown.

This table comes from immunoSEQ multiplex PCR, and its TCRdb copy is limited to in-frame clones, with some not included. Altogether under 95,000 clones are present, approximately 91% being singletons, with the ten largest covering around 2.1%. Regarding the study as a whole: According to a subsequent analysis, TCR clusters from the first cohort were inclined to appear together in the 120 validation repertoires. The classifier, whose performance was assessed in both the original and validation cohorts, reportedly diagnosed cytomegalovirus status with high specificity and sensitivity. The study flagged roughly 150 TCR beta chains as cytomegalovirus-associated.

This receptor was identified in a man younger than 40 in good health and CMV-seronegative. Sequenced material: PBMCs.

The CDR3 nucleotides are TGTGCCAGCAGCCAAGAACTAGCGGGAGCGGATGAGCAGTTCTTC. Encoded protein: CASSQELAGADEQFF. This chain links TRBV4-2 with TRBJ2-1, with TRBD2 matching over 11 bases. Germline V lookup: CDR1 LGHNA, CDR2 YNFKEQ. The length of the CDR3 is 15 residues. V was pared by 0 bases and J by 8 bases, with 3 bases of the junction left unmatched.